The 19 T cell receptor beta chains below come from one sample, sequenced in a study of cytotoxic CD8 clonotypes in ibrutinib-treated CLL (dated by TCRdb to the early 2020s). Receptor libraries were prepared by the immunoSEQ multiplex PCR assay. Imported from immuneACCESS, the table was reduced by TCRdb to in-frame sequences with V and J called. These copies leave out some clones; in studies compared against another copy, an unresolved V gene accounts for under half, and the cause of the remainder is not known. This sample lists 140,000 to 150,000 clones; more than 75% were detected once. The ten most abundant clones make up around 4.9% of the sample. Read against the paper, the sample's time point label means: around 2 years on ibrutinib. Sequencing was performed on PBMCs, taken after 24 months of ibrutinib treatment. The receptors stem from a human donor with chronic lymphocytic leukemia.

This clone was counted only a few times. The CDR3 spells CAFTLGGTGELFF. DNA of the CDR3: TGTGCCTTTACCCTCGGAGGGACCGGGGAGCTGTTTTTT. The rearrangement links TRBV30 to TRBJ2-2; TRBD2 might be the D (6 bases). The ends were cut back, 7 bases at V and 5 bases at J, with 14 bases in the middle. The CDR3 has 13 residues. The germline gives CDR1 GTSNPN, CDR2 SVGIG (reference sequence).

The table lists this clone with many counts. The V gene is TRBV30, the J gene TRBJ1-4; the D gene is possibly TRBD1 (6 bases). Germline loops: CDR1 GTSNPN, CDR2 SVGIG (reference sequence). CDR3 size: 13 residues. V was clipped by 3 bases and J by 4 bases, with 9 bases between them. CDR3 sequence reads: CAWSRDNNEKLFF. CDR3 coding DNA: TGTGCCTGGAGCCGGGACAATAATGAAAAACTGTTTTTT.

This chain uses TRBV14 with TRBJ1-1, with unresolved D. The CDR3 totals 16 residues. V was clipped by 1 base and J by 4 bases, with 16 bases between them. Germline V CDR1 and CDR2: SGHDN, FVKESK. CDR3 nucleotide sequence: TGTGCCAGCAGCCAAGGAGTGCGGGCGTGGGGCACTGAAGCTTTCTTT. Amino acids: CASSQGVRAWGTEAFF.

The chain joins TRBV6-4 to TRBJ2-2; 8 bases match TRBD2. Germline CDR1 MRHNA, CDR2 SNTAGT. The junction had 12 bases not matched to a gene; V was cut back by 7 bases and J by 5 bases. CDR3 length: 16 residues. CDR3 protein: CASNRAAGDSTGELFF. CDR3 nucleotide sequence: TGTGCCAGCAACCGGGCAGCGGGGGACTCTACCGGGGAGCTGTTTTTT.

This chain links TRBV9 with TRBJ1-1, with a possible D match to TRBD1 (6 bases). Germline V gene lookup returns CDR1 SGDLS and CDR2 YYNGEE. This CDR3 has 15 residues. V dropped 1 base and J dropped 0 bases, with 10 bases sitting between them. The CDR3 nucleotides are TGTGCCAGCAGCGTAAGGGGGAACCTGAACACTGAAGCTTTCTTT. Protein product: CASSVRGNLNTEAFF.

The J gene is TRBJ2-3, the V gene TRBV29-1; D perhaps matches TRBD1 (5 bases). With 4 bases removed from V and 1 base from J, the gap between germline ends came to 12 bases. This CDR3 region has 14 residues. CDR1 is SQVTM, CDR2 ANQGSEA, per germline. The CDR3 nucleotides read TGCAGCGTTGGTGTTGGGGCCGGCACAGATACGCAGTATTTT. Its translation: CSVGVGAGTDTQYF.

This clone came up a few times. The rearrangement uses TRBV10-3 and TRBJ2-6, with D unclear. The CDR3 extends over 14 amino acids. V lost 6 bases and J lost 2, with 8 bases in between. Per the germline V gene, CDR1 is ENHRY and CDR2 is SYGVKD. CDR3 amino acids: CAISQEPGANVLTF. CDR3 bases: TGTGCCATCAGCCAGGAGCCTGGGGCCAACGTCCTGACTTTC.

A few counts support this clone. The chain has TRBV5-1 and TRBJ2-2; D is unresolved. The CDR3 covers 13 residues. CDR1 and CDR2 (germline): SGHRS, YFSETQ. V lost 4 bases, J lost 7 bases, and 11 bases lay in between. CDR3: CASSPLLDGELFF. DNA for the CDR3: TGCGCCAGCAGCCCCCTCCTAGACGGGGAGCTGTTTTTT.

This chain uses TRBV14 with TRBJ2-1; D may match TRBD1 or TRBD2 (5 bases each). The CDR3 loop spans 15 amino acids. The V and J ends lost 6 bases and 4 bases respectively, with 16 bases between them. The germline gives CDR1 SGHDN, CDR2 FVKESK. CDR3 amino acids: CASSWGIQGYNEQFF. The CDR3 DNA sequence: TGTGCCAGCAGTTGGGGGATTCAAGGTTACAATGAGCAGTTCTTC.

This clone has a single count. The rearrangement uses TRBV7-6 and TRBJ1-3, with TRBD1 matching over 9 bases. The CDR3 is made up of 14 amino acids. Per the germline V gene, CDR1 is SGHVS and CDR2 is FNYEAQ. With 5 bases clipped from V and 9 bases from J, the junction kept 8 bases outside the gene matches. The CDR3 region is CASSTSQGAGTIYF. The CDR3 DNA reads TGTGCCAGCAGCACCTCACAGGGGGCGGGCACCATATATTTT. Full variable domain (rest looked up from reference TRBV7-6 and TRBJ1-3): GAGVSQSPRYKVTKRGQDVALRCDPISGHVSLYWYRQALGQGPEFLTYFNYEAQQDKSGLPNDRFSAERPEGSISTLTIQRTEQRDSAMYRCASSTSQGAGTIYFGEGSWLTVV.

This rearrangement joins TRBV11-3 to TRBJ1-1, with a possible D match to TRBD1 (5 bases). The V gene lost 5 bases and the J gene lost 2 bases, with 15 bases spanning the gap. CDR3 length: 15 residues. The germline gives CDR1 SGHNT, CDR2 YENEEA. The CDR3 DNA reads TGTGCCAGCAGCCCGGGGGGTGGACACAACACTGAAGCTTTCTTT. Translated, it gives CASSPGGGHNTEAFF. The full variable domain, its missing parts supplied by reference TRBV11-3 and TRBJ1-1, is EAGVVQSPRYKIIEKKQPVAFWCNPISGHNTLYWYLQNLGQGPELLIRYENEEAVDDSQLPKDRFSAERLKGVDSTLKIQPAELGDSAVYLCASSPGGGHNTEAFFGQGTRLTVV.

The chain carries TRBV11-3 and TRBJ2-1; 9 bases line up with TRBD2. CDR1 is SGHNT and CDR2 is YENEEA in the germline V gene. J gave up 0 bases and V 4 bases, and 7 bases lay outside the gene matches. CDR3 length: 17 residues. For the CDR3, the DNA is TGTGCCAGCAGCTCAACTAGCGGGTATCCCTCCTACAATGAGCAGTTCTTC. The encoded protein is CASSSTSGYPSYNEQFF.

The V and J genes are TRBV18 and TRBJ2-2; maybe TRBD1 (6 bases). The length of the CDR3 is 13 residues. Germline values: CDR1 KGHSH, CDR2 LQKENI. The V gene lost 5 bases and the J gene lost 4 bases, with 8 bases spanning the gap. CDR3 sequence reads: CASSRDITGELFF. The CDR3, as DNA: TGTGCCAGCTCAAGGGACATCACCGGGGAGCTGTTTTTT.

The chain carries TRBV25-1 and TRBJ1-1, with D possibly being TRBD1 (5 bases). Trimming shortened V by 2 bases and J by 1 base, and 14 bases separated the two germline ends. The germline V gene encodes CDR1 MGHDK and CDR2 SYGVNS. CDR3 length: 16 residues. In DNA form, the CDR3 reads TGTGCCAGCAGTGAACTTTGGGGGGTGGAGAACACTGAAGCTTTCTTT. This sequence encodes CASSELWGVENTEAFF.

Points on this clone: A much larger clonotype is one base distant, so this may be a read error. The J gene is TRBJ2-7, the V gene TRBV7-9; D unresolved. Germline CDR1 and CDR2: SEHNR and FQNEAQ (reference sequence). The CDR3 is 10 amino acids. V dropped 5 bases and J dropped 4 bases, with 3 bases sitting between them. The DNA for the CDR3 is TGTGCCAGCAGCGGGTACGAGCAGTACTTC. This encodes CASSGYEQYF.

This chain uses TRBV10-1 with TRBJ2-2; D is perhaps TRBD2 (6 bases). CDR3 length: 13 residues. Germline CDR1 is WNHNN and CDR2 is SYGVQD (reference sequence). V was shortened by 10 bases and J by 4 bases, with 13 bases between the two germline ends. CDR3 nucleotides: TGCGCCAACCTCTGCGGGACCACCGGGGAGCTGTTTTTT. This sequence encodes CANLCGTTGELFF.

The chain links TRBV13 to TRBJ2-2; 13 bases align to TRBD2. The CDR3 length is 15 residues. The germline V gene has CDR1 PRHDT and CDR2 FYEKMQ (reference sequence). The V gene end was trimmed by 3 bases and the J gene end by 7 bases; junction bases not matched to a gene: 2. In DNA form, the CDR3 reads TGTGCCAGCAGCTTGCGACTAGCGGGGGGCGGGGAGCTGTTTTTT. It codes for CASSLRLAGGGELFF.

This clone has just a few counts. The genes are TRBV5-4 and TRBJ2-5, with 13 bases identical to TRBD2. Germline V gives CDR1 SGHNT, CDR2 YYREEE (reference sequence). V shed 4 bases, J shed 5 bases, and the junction held 8 bases outside the gene matches. The CDR3 is 16 amino acids. CDR3 loop: CASSPGGTSGTETQYF. The DNA of the CDR3 is TGTGCCAGCAGCCCGGGGGGGACTAGCGGGACGGAGACCCAGTACTTC.

J is TRBJ2-1 and V is TRBV5-4; TRBD2 is a possible D gene (6 bases). CDR3 length equals 14 residues. Germline CDR1 and CDR2: SGHNT and YYREEE (reference sequence). V dropped 4 bases and J dropped 9 bases, with 17 bases sitting between them. In nucleotides, the CDR3 is TGTGCCAGCAGCGGGGGACTGGGGCAGAGTGAGCAGTTCTTC. Translated, it gives CASSGGLGQSEQFF.